This T cell receptor beta chain stems from a study of CD8 T cells in ankylosing spondylitis. Overall study results and limits: As reported, disease-linked clones showed significant enrichment in matched ankylosing spondylitis synovial fluid.

This clonotype was counted at least ten times. Its specificity is unknown. TCRdb passed the 5' RACE reads through MiXCR, listing each CDR3 protein once. The data contain 250,000 to 300,000 distinct CDR3 sequences, approximately 20% of them singletons. CDR1 SQVTM and CDR2 ANQGSEA come from the germline V gene. This CDR3 is built from 11 residues. V usage is TRBV29-1 and J usage is TRBJ2-7, with 7 bases matching TRBD1. This clonotype originated in a male donor with ankylosing spondylitis or in good health (not recorded which). Source material: blood, either unsorted or a sorted T cell fraction (not recorded which). This CDR3 reads CSVESASGTVV. As DNA, the CDR3 is TGCAGCGTTGAGTCAGCTTCTGGGACAGTCGTC.